Below are 22 T cell receptor beta chains sequenced from a single sample in a study of cytomegalovirus exposure and HLA in healthy donors. 60 Vbeta and 13 Jbeta primers were used in PCR. The method was immunoSEQ multiplex PCR; TCRdb's version includes in-frame clones alone and lacks a portion of them. The sample has 90,000 to 130,000 clones; roughly 69% are singletons. Input material: PBMCs. The receptors stem from a woman in her 30s in good health and CMV-seronegative.

The chain has TRBV28 and TRBJ1-4, with 7 bases that match TRBD1. V shed 6 bases and J 3 bases; nucleotides not matched to a gene: 4. CDR3 size: 14 residues. CDR1 MDHEN and CDR2 SYDVKM come from the germline V gene. The CDR3 loop reads CASRRTGSNEKLFF. For the CDR3, the DNA is TGTGCCAGCAGGAGGACAGGCTCTAATGAAAAACTGTTTTTT.

This clone appeared a few times. This sequence joins TRBV28 and TRBJ2-7, with D possibly being TRBD1 (7 bases). Trimming shortened V by 8 bases and J by 4 bases, and 21 bases separated the two germline ends. The germline gives CDR1 MDHEN, CDR2 SYDVKM. The CDR3 has 15 amino acids. The CDR3 loop is CASQHRGGGPYEQYF. The DNA of the CDR3 is TGTGCCAGCCAACACAGGGGTGGAGGGCCTTACGAGCAGTACTTC.

CDR3 bases: TGTGCCACCCTAAACGGGATCCTCCGTAATGAGCAGTTCTTC. Translated: CATLNGILRNEQFF. The genes are TRBV28 and TRBJ2-1; D possibly corresponds to TRBD2 (5 bases). V shed 10 bases and J shed 7 bases, with 20 bases lying between them. The CDR3 contains 14 residues. The germline V gene encodes CDR1 MDHEN and CDR2 SYDVKM.

The chain combines TRBV2 with TRBJ1-2; D is uncertain. CDR3 length: 11 amino acids. V lost 8 bases, J lost 13 bases, and 17 bases lay in between. Germline CDR1 and CDR2: SNHLY and FYNNEI. Here the CDR3 DNA reads TGTGCCAGCCGGAGGACCACCAGCGGCACCTTC. This sequence encodes CASRRTTSGTF.

This clone was counted only a few times. The CDR3 region is CAWSPTQGSGNQPQHF. CDR3 sequence (DNA): TGTGCCTGGAGTCCGACACAGGGGTCGGGCAATCAGCCCCAGCATTTT. The genes are TRBV30 and TRBJ1-5, with TRBD1 identical over 7 bases. CDR1 and CDR2 from the germline V gene are GTSNPN and SVGIG (reference sequence). The ends lost 2 bases at V and 2 bases at J; junction bases unmatched: 9. The CDR3 is 16 residues long.

This clone was seen only a few times. The V gene is TRBV10-3, the J gene TRBJ2-3, with D hard to call. Per germline, CDR1 ENHRY and CDR2 SYGVKD. With 3 bases removed from V and 13 bases from J, the gap between germline ends came to 5 bases. The CDR3 has 9 amino acids. The CDR3 protein is CAISEREYF. CDR3 sequence (DNA): TGTGCCATCAGTGAAAGAGAGTATTTT.

The V gene is TRBV28, the J gene TRBJ2-7; TRBD1 agrees at 8 bases. The CDR3 is 15 amino acids. Germline-derived CDR1 and CDR2 are MDHEN and SYDVKM. The V and J ends lost 3 bases and 1 base, in that order; junction bases with no gene match: 5. CDR3 coding DNA: TGTGCCAGCAGTTTCGGGCAGGGGGCTTCCTACGAGCAGTACTTC. Amino acid sequence: CASSFGQGASYEQYF.

The gene calls are TRBV2 and TRBJ1-1; 11 positions match TRBD1. CDR1 and CDR2 (germline): SNHLY, FYNNEI. The V segment lost 7 bases and the J segment 0 bases; nucleotides outside the gene matches: 10. CDR3 length equals 17 residues. As DNA, the CDR3 is TGTGCCAGCATCGGTCCTGGGACAGGGGGAATGAACACTGAAGCTTTCTTT. Translated, it gives CASIGPGTGGMNTEAFF.

This clone turned up a few times. This sequence joins TRBV27 and TRBJ2-7; 8 positions match TRBD2. J was trimmed by 4 bases and V by 2 bases; bases with no gene match: 7. CDR1 and CDR2 from the germline V gene are MNHEY and SMNVEV (reference sequence). This CDR3 is 15 amino acids long. The DNA for the CDR3 is TGTGCCAGCAGTTTACGGGGGGGGAGAGGATACGAGCAGTACTTC. Translating gives CASSLRGGRGYEQYF.

The CDR3, as DNA: TGTGCCAGCAGCTTGGCAGGGGTCGGGGAGCTGTTTTTT. Protein product: CASSLAGVGELFF. The chain has TRBV5-4 and TRBJ2-2, with a possible D match to TRBD1 (6 bases). This CDR3 region has 13 residues. With 0 bases removed from V and 7 bases from J, the gap between germline ends came to 7 bases. Per the germline V gene, CDR1 is SGHNT and CDR2 is YYREEE (reference sequence).

A few counts support this clone. The rearrangement uses TRBV7-2 and TRBJ1-5, with D uncertain. The length of the CDR3 is 15 residues. The V and J ends lost 5 bases and 0 bases respectively, with 11 bases between them. Germline-derived CDR1 and CDR2 are SGHTA and FQGNSA. The CDR3 region is CASSRDNYSNQPQHF. CDR3 nucleotides: TGTGCCAGCAGCCGCGACAATTATAGCAATCAGCCCCAGCATTTT.

This chain connects TRBV7-9 to TRBJ1-1; tentative D call: TRBD1 (6 bases). V was shortened by 2 bases and J by 3 bases, with 10 bases between the two germline ends. Germline V gives CDR1 SEHNR, CDR2 FQNEAQ (reference sequence). The CDR3 is made up of 14 amino acids. CDR3 coding DNA: TGTGCCAGCAGCTTAACGGGGGGCGACACTGAAGCTTTCTTT. Its translation is CASSLTGGDTEAFF.

The CDR3 nucleotides are TGCGCCAGCAGCGCCTTGGGGACTTCGTCCTCTGGAAACACCATATATTTT. This gives the protein CASSALGTSSSGNTIYF. The chain has TRBV5-1 and TRBJ1-3; a weak D match, TRBD1 (5 bases). Trimming removed 4 bases from V and 0 bases from J, with 17 bases in between. Looked up from germline, CDR1 is SGHRS and CDR2 is YFSETQ. This CDR3 is built from 17 residues. Full variable domain (remainder filled in from reference TRBV5-1 and TRBJ1-3): KAGVTQTPRYLIKTRGQQVTLSCSPISGHRSVSWYQQTPGQGLQFLFEYFSETQRNKGNFPGRFSGRQFSNSRSEMNVSTLELGDSALYLCASSALGTSSSGNTIYFGEGSWLTVV.

This sequence joins TRBV5-6 and TRBJ2-7; D not resolved. Trimming removed 0 bases at V and 0 bases at J, with 13 bases between. In germline, CDR1 is SGHDT, CDR2 YYEEEE. This CDR3 is 16 amino acids long. The CDR3, as DNA: TGTGCCAGCAGCTTGGGGCCACCCCGGAGCTCCTACGAGCAGTACTTC. Protein: CASSLGPPRSSYEQYF.

As for this clone: One end of the junction fails to match germline, which may point to a read error. The DNA of the CDR3 is TGTGCTAGCAGCTTAGACAGGACCACGAACTACGAGCAGTACTTC. Encoded protein: CASSLDRTTNYEQYF. The V call is TRBV7-7, the J call TRBJ2-5; D is perhaps TRBD1 (6 bases). The DNA end lines up better with TRBJ2-7; the J call may be wrong. The germline CDR1 and CDR2 sequences are SSHAT and FNYEAQ (reference sequence). The CDR3 extends over 15 amino acids.

The V call is TRBV5-8, the J call TRBJ1-1, with 9 bases that match TRBD1. J lost 2 bases, V lost 3 bases, and 5 bases had no gene match. The CDR3 has 15 residues. Germline CDR1 is SGHTS and CDR2 is YDEGEE. The CDR3 DNA reads TGTGCCAGCAGCTCGGGACAGGGACTAAACACTGAAGCTTTCTTT. This gives the protein CASSSGQGLNTEAFF.

J is TRBJ2-3 and V is TRBV6-5; 9 bases line up with TRBD1. Unmatched junction bases numbered 6, after V lost 5 bases and J lost 6 bases. Per germline, CDR1 MNHEY and CDR2 SVGAGI. The CDR3 is 14 amino acids. The CDR3 DNA sequence: TGTGCCAGCAGTGGACAGGGGAGGGGTGATACGCAGTATTTT. Translating it yields CASSGQGRGDTQYF.

The chain joins TRBV28 to TRBJ2-7; no clear D. Germline values: CDR1 MDHEN, CDR2 SYDVKM. The CDR3 is made up of 13 amino acids. The germline V and J ends were trimmed by 2 bases and 2 bases, with 7 bases remaining between them. The CDR3 coding sequence is TGTGCCAGCAGTTTAATCGGTGCCTACGAGCAGTACTTC. It specifies CASSLIGAYEQYF.

This chain links TRBV2 with TRBJ2-5; 8 nucleotides agree with TRBD2. Trimming removed 7 bases from V and 7 bases from J; junction bases left unmatched: 11. This CDR3 spans 14 amino acids. Germline V CDR1 and CDR2: SNHLY, FYNNEI. This CDR3 is CASTPGTRIVTQYF. CDR3 nucleotide sequence: TGTGCCAGCACCCCCGGGACTAGAATTGTGACCCAGTACTTC.

The DNA for the CDR3 is TGTGCCAGCAGCTACACAGGGTTCAGCGAGCAGTACTTC. Its protein is CASSYTGFSEQYF. The chain employs TRBV7-2 and TRBJ2-7, with a tentative D call TRBD1 (6 bases). The germline gives CDR1 SGHTA, CDR2 FQGNSA. The CDR3 runs 13 residues. V was trimmed by 4 bases and J by 6 bases, leaving 13 bases between them. The entire variable domain, with the rest obtained from reference TRBV7-2 and TRBJ2-7, is as follows: GAGVSQSPSNKVTEKGKDVELRCDPISGHTALYWYRQSLGQGLEFLIYFQGNSAPDKSGLPSDRFSAERTGGSVSTLTIQRTQQEDSAVYLCASSYTGFSEQYFGPGTRLTVT.

This clone turned up a few times. The J gene is TRBJ2-6, the V gene TRBV6-5; the D is unclear. V lost 2 bases, J lost 1 base, and 3 bases lay in between. The CDR3 has 14 residues. From germline, CDR1 is MNHEY and CDR2 SVGAGI. CDR3 nucleotide sequence: TGTGCCAGCAGTTACGAGTCTGGGGCCAACGTCCTGACTTTC. This codes for CASSYESGANVLTF.

This chain joins TRBV6-1 and TRBJ1-2, with D perhaps TRBD1 (5 bases). The V gene's germline CDR1 is MNHNS and CDR2 SASEGT. The V end lost 3 bases, the J end lost 3 bases, and 14 bases lay between the germline ends. The CDR3 runs 15 residues. The chain's CDR3 is CASSDPAQGDYGYTF. CDR3 coding DNA: TGTGCCAGCAGTGATCCTGCTCAGGGCGACTATGGCTACACCTTC.